Listed below are T cell receptor beta chains from one sample, sequenced in a study of CXCR3-negative and CXCR3-positive naive CD8 T cells. TCRdb reprocessed the 5' RACE reads and keeps a single row for each CDR3 protein, giving no DNA. In all, the sample yields 4,500 to 6,000 distinct CDR3 sequences. Sequencing used naive CXCR3+ CD8+ T cells from blood. All receptors derive from a human donor in good health. Some clones in this sample may be carry-over from other donors' samples. The CDR3 runs from the conserved cysteine through the conserved F or W. Size tells how often a clone was seen (once, few, many) or the class of an expanded clone, and some rows leave it out.

j_gene | v_gene | abundance | CDR3aa
TRBJ1-2 | TRBV19 | NA | CASSAYPGSRKGYGYTF
TRBJ2-1 | TRBV20-1 | NA | CSARESLVGPISTYNEQFF
TRBJ1-1 | TRBV12-3/TRBV12-4 | NA | CASSPRTMNTEAFF
TRBJ2-7 | TRBV20-1 | NA | CSARAGSSYEQYF
TRBJ1-1 | TRBV29-1 | medium-sized | CSVEVQVARNTEAFF
TRBJ2-1 | TRBV29-1 | NA | CSADRSSYNEQFF
TRBJ2-7 | TRBV29-1 | medium-sized | CSVELAGGDYEQYF
TRBJ2-7 | TRBV20-1 | NA | CSARAQGMAYEQYF
TRBJ2-1 | TRBV29-1 | NA | CSVDGLASEQFF
TRBJ1-1 | TRBV29-1 | NA | CSVEQGYVTEAFF
TRBJ1-2 | TRBV27 | NA | CASSSSHNPHYGYTF
TRBJ2-5 | TRBV18 | NA | CASSPQDEETQYF
TRBJ2-3 | TRBV7-8 | large | CASSLALNTDTQYF
TRBJ1-1 | TRBV27 | NA | CASTKSRGANTEAFF
TRBJ2-2 | TRBV7-8 | NA | CASSLASAQLTGELFF
TRBJ2-3 | TRBV29-1 | medium-sized | CSVEKGVTTDTQYF
TRBJ1-2 | TRBV11-2 | NA | CASSPGTAYGYTF
TRBJ2-7 | TRBV12-1 | NA | CGSRWGLAVTYEQYF
TRBJ2-1 | TRBV2 | medium-sized | CASSDGTSGLNEQFF
TRBJ1-3 | TRBV6-8 | NA | CASREPGAPAGNTIYF
TRBJ2-3 | TRBV5-1 | medium-sized | CASSLGETDTQYF
TRBJ2-7 | TRBV19 | medium-sized | CASSMGPSYEQYF
TRBJ2-5 | TRBV29-1 | medium-sized | CSVLDRGYQETQYF
TRBJ2-1 | TRBV10-1 | NA | CASSETSGRADEQFF
TRBJ2-5 | TRBV29-1 | NA | CSARGREGEKTQYF
TRBJ1-1 | TRBV7-9 | medium-sized | CASSSQMTLNTEAFF
TRBJ2-7 | TRBV18 | medium-sized | CASSPPKDRALYEQYF
TRBJ1-1 | TRBV29-1 | NA | CSGRRFSGTEAFF
TRBJ2-1 | TRBV23-1 | NA | CASRPGQLLNQFF
TRBJ1-2 | TRBV10-3 | NA | CAISLPGTGRIGYTF
TRBJ2-3 | TRBV29-1 | NA | CSVVARSTDTQYF
TRBJ2-1 | TRBV5-1 | NA | CASSFSGELNYNEQFF
TRBJ2-1 | TRBV12-3/TRBV12-4 | NA | CASSPRDKIHEQFF
TRBJ2-5 | TRBV3-1 | medium-sized | CASSQDSGLGQETQYF
TRBJ1-2 | TRBV6-4 | medium-sized | CASSAYGQGSNYGYTF
TRBJ1-5 | TRBV4-3 | NA | CASSQDLREQYSNQPQHF
TRBJ2-5 | TRBV20-1 | NA | CSARDPLAGGLVTLETQYF
TRBJ2-7 | TRBV29-1 | NA | CSVLQGYEQYF
TRBJ2-1 | TRBV14 | medium-sized | CASSQVRTGGHNEQFF
TRBJ2-2 | TRBV5-6 | NA | CASSLSSSSGELFF
TRBJ2-7 | TRBV6-6 | NA | CASSPRDRVPYEQYF
TRBJ1-1 | TRBV16 | large | CASSQGTQNTEAFF
TRBJ2-1 | TRBV6-5 | large | CASSYSILAGGDEQFF
TRBJ2-7 | TRBV13 | medium-sized | CASSSWDSKYEQYF
TRBJ2-1 | TRBV19 | NA | CASRWTSGYNEQFF
TRBJ2-1 | TRBV5-1 | medium-sized | CASSLDGSSYNEQFF
TRBJ2-7 | TRBV10-3 | medium-sized | CAISEGGVAYEQYF
TRBJ2-7 | TRBV3-1 | NA | CASSLQTPNEQYF
TRBJ2-5 | TRBV9 | medium-sized | CASSVDGQGLETQYF
TRBJ2-7 | TRBV29-1 | NA | CSAQGGDTTYEQYF
TRBJ1-4 | TRBV7-2 | NA | CASSPSGIEKLFF
TRBJ1-6 | TRBV15 | NA | CATSREQYNSPLHF
TRBJ1-2 | TRBV7-9 | NA | CASSSTVPGHLRNYGYTF
TRBJ1-2 | TRBV29-1 | NA | CSAGGTGSHYGYTF
TRBJ1-1 | TRBV25-1 | NA | CASAKETEAFF